This TCR beta chain was captured in a study of response to subunit inactivated influenza vaccine. The CDR3 length is 15 residues. Trimming removed 5 bases at V and 6 bases at J, with 17 bases between. TCRdb re-derived calls from the RT-PCR reads in MiXCR, one entry per CDR3 protein. Altogether about 170,000 distinct CDR3 sequences are present, approximately 12% being singletons, with the ten largest covering about 29%. These same records also appear under a second study, on T cells expressing NK-cell markers. As that study records: 5'RACE template switching built TCR beta cDNA with unique molecular identifiers. The TCR beta repertoires were obtained from sorted CD3+CD56+NKG2C+, CD3+CD56+NKG2C- and CD3+CD56-NKG2C+ T cells. The authors sequenced eight donors, of whom seven were HCMV-seropositive and one was seronegative. In more than 5 donors, dominant CD3+CD56+NKG2C+ clones formed roughly 1.0-7.5% of CD8+ cells. A handful of donors showed these clonotypes also leading the CD3+CD56-NKG2C+ fraction.

This receptor was identified in a man aged 45-60 years who received an inactivated influenza vaccine. The input for sequencing was CD8+ T cells sorted from PBMCs, taken about 11 days after vaccination. The chain employs TRBV12-3 or TRBV12-4 and TRBJ2-1; D gene uncertain. Here the CDR3 DNA reads TGTGCCAGCAGTGCCCCCCCGGGCGAAGGCAATGAGCAGTTCTTC. Its translation is CASSAPPGEGNEQFF.